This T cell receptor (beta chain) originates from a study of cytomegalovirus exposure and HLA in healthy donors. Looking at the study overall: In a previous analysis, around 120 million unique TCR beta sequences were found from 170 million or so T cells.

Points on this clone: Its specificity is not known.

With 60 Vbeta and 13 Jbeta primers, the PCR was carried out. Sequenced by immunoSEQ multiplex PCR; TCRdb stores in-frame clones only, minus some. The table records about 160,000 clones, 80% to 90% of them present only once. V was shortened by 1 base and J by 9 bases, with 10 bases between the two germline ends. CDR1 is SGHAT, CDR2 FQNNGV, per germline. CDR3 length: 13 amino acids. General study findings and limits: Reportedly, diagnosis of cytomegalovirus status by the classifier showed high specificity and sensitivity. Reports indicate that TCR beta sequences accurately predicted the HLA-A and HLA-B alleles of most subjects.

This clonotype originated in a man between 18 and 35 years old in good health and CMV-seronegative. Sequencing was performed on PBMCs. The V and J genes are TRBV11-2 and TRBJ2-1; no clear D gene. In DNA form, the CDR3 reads TGTGCCAGCAGCTTAGGGGCTGTGGGTGAGCAGTTCTTC. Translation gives CASSLGAVGEQFF.